Below, 14 T cell receptor beta chains from the same sample are listed, as sequenced in a study of T cell responses to AZD1222 COVID-19 vaccine. The table came from immunoSEQ multiplex PCR; TCRdb's copy has only in-frame clones and leaves some out. This table holds about 97,000 clones, around 89% found once. The sequences come from peripheral blood, collected on day 0 of AZD1222 vaccination. The source is an adult in good health.

The rearrangement links TRBV5-6 to TRBJ1-1, with D possibly matching TRBD1 (6 bases). There are 15 residues in the CDR3. V lost 3 bases to trimming and J lost 1 base, with 13 bases between them. The germline gives CDR1 SGHDT, CDR2 YYEEEE. This CDR3 reads CASSSPGGTNTEAFF. CDR3 nucleotides: TGTGCCAGCAGCTCCCCCGGGGGCACGAACACTGAAGCTTTCTTT.

This clone has only a few counts. The chain combines TRBV7-3 with TRBJ2-2; 7 bases fit TRBD2. This CDR3 region has 15 residues. The germline V gene has CDR1 SGHTA and CDR2 FQGTGA. Trimming took 1 base from V and 8 from J; bases not matched to a gene: 7. CDR3 residues: CASSLMGGRQGELFF. The CDR3 nucleotides read TGTGCCAGCAGCTTAATGGGAGGGAGACAAGGGGAGCTGTTTTTT.

This chain uses TRBV6-5 with TRBJ1-5; 7 bases align to TRBD1. The CDR3 has 15 amino acids. V was clipped by 6 bases and J by 6 bases; unmatched bases: 11. CDR1 is MNHEY, CDR2 SVGAGI, per germline. The CDR3 nucleotides read TGTGCCAGCAGCAATGACAGGGATCGGGGTCAGCCCCAGCATTTT. Its translation is CASSNDRDRGQPQHF.

This rearrangement joins TRBV19 to TRBJ1-2; TRBD1 is a possible D gene (5 bases). The germline V and J ends were trimmed by 5 bases and 6 bases, with 13 bases remaining between them. CDR3 length equals 13 residues. In germline, CDR1 is LNHDA, CDR2 SQIVND (reference sequence). The CDR3, as DNA: TGTGCCAGTAGTCCGCGGGACCGGCATGGCTACACCTTC. Amino acids: CASSPRDRHGYTF.

The chain combines TRBV4-2 with TRBJ2-3; D unclear. V lost 1 base, J lost 2 bases, and 7 bases lay in between. This CDR3 is built from 14 residues. Germline lookup yields CDR1 LGHNA and CDR2 YNFKEQ. The chain's CDR3 is CASSQGLYTDTQYF. For the CDR3, the DNA is TGTGCCAGCAGCCAAGGTCTTTACACAGATACGCAGTATTTT.

The chain uses TRBV5-1 and TRBJ1-2; a possible D gene is TRBD1 (5 bases). This CDR3 contains 13 residues. Germline V gene data show CDR1 as SGHRS and CDR2 as YFSETQ. The germline V and J ends were trimmed by 0 bases and 4 bases, with 7 bases remaining between them. The CDR3 sequence is CASSLGGSYGYTF. Here the CDR3 DNA reads TGCGCCAGCAGCTTGGGGGGCAGCTATGGCTACACCTTC.

V is TRBV11-2 and J is TRBJ1-1, with TRBD1 matching 9 bases. Trimming removed 5 bases from V and 0 bases from J; junction bases left unmatched: 10. This CDR3 contains 17 residues. Germline V CDR1 and CDR2: SGHAT, FQNNGV. The CDR3 DNA reads as TGTGCCAGCAGCCTTAGGACAGGGGACTCCATGAACACTGAAGCTTTCTTT. Translated, it gives CASSLRTGDSMNTEAFF.

V and J are TRBV6-5 and TRBJ2-7; D is possibly TRBD2 (6 bases). The length of the CDR3 is 13 residues. Deletions cut 2 bases from V and 4 bases from J, with 9 bases between. Per the germline V gene, CDR1 is MNHEY and CDR2 is SVGAGI. CDR3 protein: CASSYREEYEQYF. The CDR3 nucleotides read TGTGCCAGCAGTTACAGGGAGGAATACGAGCAGTACTTC.

This clone is a singleton in its sample. The rearrangement joins TRBV4-2 to TRBJ2-7, with a tentative D call TRBD2 (6 bases). With 3 bases removed from V and 0 bases from J, the gap between germline ends came to 18 bases. This CDR3 contains 17 residues. CDR1 LGHNA and CDR2 YNFKEQ come from the germline V gene. In nucleotides, the CDR3 is TGTGCCAGCAGCCATGCCTCAAGTGGGGGGAGCTCCTACGAGCAGTACTTC. This translates into CASSHASSGGSSYEQYF.

The chain has TRBV3-1 (or the pseudogene TRBV3-2) and TRBJ1-2, with TRBD1 matching 9 bases. The germline V gene has CDR1 LGHDT and CDR2 YNNKEL (reference sequence). J lost 6 bases, V lost 3 bases, and 8 bases had no gene match. CDR3 length: 15 amino acids. CDR3 sequence: CASSQNRGRTDGYTF. CDR3 DNA sequence: TGTGCCAGCAGCCAGAACAGGGGGCGTACGGATGGCTACACCTTC.

The chain joins TRBV28 to TRBJ1-1, with no clear D. CDR1 MDHEN and CDR2 SYDVKM come from the germline V gene. The CDR3 spans 15 residues. V was cut by 2 bases and J by 1 base, with 11 bases left in between. The CDR3 here is CASSLVGPSNTEAFF. CDR3 sequence (DNA): TGTGCCAGCAGTTTAGTCGGTCCTTCGAACACTGAAGCTTTCTTT.

The CDR3 DNA reads as TGTGCCAGCAGCCCTTCCGGGACTAGGGACACCGGGGAGCTGTTTTTT. This codes for CASSPSGTRDTGELFF. This sequence joins TRBV3-1 (or the pseudogene TRBV3-2) and TRBJ2-2, with 8 positions matching TRBD2. The V gene end was trimmed by 4 bases and the J gene end by 3 bases; junction bases not matched to a gene: 7. The CDR3 is 16 residues long. From germline, CDR1 is LGHDT and CDR2 YNNKEL (reference sequence).

The chain recombines TRBV7-2 with TRBJ1-5, with unresolved D. Germline CDR1 and CDR2: SGHTA and FQGNSA. V was trimmed by 3 bases and J by 6 bases, leaving 9 bases between them. CDR3 length: 13 amino acids. CDR3 bases: TGTGCCAGCAGCTTCGCCCCCGGTCAGCCCCAGCATTTT. It yields the protein CASSFAPGQPQHF.

The chain carries TRBV7-9 and TRBJ1-5, with TRBD1 as a possible D gene (5 bases). V was clipped by 4 bases and J by 3 bases, with 7 bases between them. The CDR3 contains 13 residues. Germline V gene sequence: CDR1 SEHNR, CDR2 FQNEAQ (reference sequence). The CDR3 loop reads CASSSDNNQPQHF. The CDR3 region has the DNA TGTGCCAGCAGCTCGGACAACAATCAGCCCCAGCATTTT.